This T cell receptor (beta chain) was identified in a study of T cell repertoires in cytomegalovirus infection. Using its own MiXCR run on the reads, TCRdb lists one record per CDR3 protein. The sample holds around 71,000 distinct CDR3 sequences; roughly 22% are singletons and the top ten take approximately 68%. In the case of this clonotype: Its antigen remains unidentified. The junction does not match germline at one end; this may be a read error.

The CDR3 covers 13 residues. CDR1 is SNHLY and CDR2 is FYNNEI in the germline V gene. The J gene is TRBJ2-1, the V gene TRBV2, with D possibly matching TRBD1 (5 bases). Sequences were derived from CD8+ T cells from cultured PBMCs, sampled from culture after CMV antigen stimulation. This sequence was found in a human donor in good health (CMV status not recorded). Some clones in this sample may be carry-over from other donors' samples. CDR3 region: CASREGDYNEQFF. The CDR3 nucleotides are TGTGCCAGCAGAGAAGGGGACTACAATGAGCAGTTCTTC.